The sequence of this T cell receptor beta chain was determined in a study of blood T cell repertoires in COVID-19. Study overall: The United States, Italy and Spain were the sources of the acute and convalescent COVID-19 samples.

Sequencing used immunoSEQ multiplex PCR; TCRdb keeps in-frame clones, though not all of them. The table lists 250,000 to 350,000 clones, 88% of them singletons. V was pared by 3 bases and J by 5 bases, with 6 bases of the junction left unmatched. The CDR3 totals 15 residues. Germline CDR1 is ENHRY and CDR2 is SYGVKD. J is TRBJ2-3 and V is TRBV10-3; TRBD1 matches at 9 bases. The sequenced material came from peripheral blood. This TCR was recovered from a woman younger than 45 who had recovered from COVID-19. In DNA form, the CDR3 reads TGTGCCATCAGTGAACGAACAGGGGGCAAAGATACGCAGTATTTT. It specifies CAISERTGGKDTQYF.